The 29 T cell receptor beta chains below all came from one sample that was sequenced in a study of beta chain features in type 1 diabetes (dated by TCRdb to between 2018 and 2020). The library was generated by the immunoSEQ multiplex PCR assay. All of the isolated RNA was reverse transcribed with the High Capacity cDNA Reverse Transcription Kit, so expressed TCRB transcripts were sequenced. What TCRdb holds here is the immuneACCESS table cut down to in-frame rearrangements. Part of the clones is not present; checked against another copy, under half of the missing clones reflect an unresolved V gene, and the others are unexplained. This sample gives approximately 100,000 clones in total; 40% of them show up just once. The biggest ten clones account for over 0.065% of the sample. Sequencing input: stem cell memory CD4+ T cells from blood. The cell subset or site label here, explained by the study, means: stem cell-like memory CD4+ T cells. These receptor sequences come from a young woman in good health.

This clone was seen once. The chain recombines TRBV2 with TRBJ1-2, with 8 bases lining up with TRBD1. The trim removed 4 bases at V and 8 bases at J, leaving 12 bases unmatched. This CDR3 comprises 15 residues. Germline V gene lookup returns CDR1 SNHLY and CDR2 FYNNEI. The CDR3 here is CASSGVLGQAIGYTF. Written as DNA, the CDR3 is TGTGCCAGCAGTGGAGTTCTGGGACAGGCTATCGGCTACACCTTC. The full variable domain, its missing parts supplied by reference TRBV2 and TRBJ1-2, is EPEVTQTPSHQVTQMGQEVILRCVPISNHLYFYWYRQILGQKVEFLVSFYNNEISEKSEIFDDQFSVERPDGSNFTLKIRSTKLEDSAMYFCASSGVLGQAIGYTFGSGTRLTVV.

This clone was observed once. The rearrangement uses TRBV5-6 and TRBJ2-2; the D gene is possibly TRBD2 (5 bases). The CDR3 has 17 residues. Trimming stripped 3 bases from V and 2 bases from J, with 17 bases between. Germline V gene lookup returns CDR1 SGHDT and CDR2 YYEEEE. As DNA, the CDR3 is TGTGCCAGCAGCTCCCCCGGAGGCGGGCGAAACACCGGGGAGCTGTTTTTT. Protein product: CASSSPGGGRNTGELFF.

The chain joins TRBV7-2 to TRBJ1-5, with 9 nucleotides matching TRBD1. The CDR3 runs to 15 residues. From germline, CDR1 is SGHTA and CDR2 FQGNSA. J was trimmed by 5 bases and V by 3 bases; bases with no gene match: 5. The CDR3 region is CASSLRQGGDQPQHF. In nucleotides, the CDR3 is TGTGCCAGCAGCTTGCGACAGGGGGGGGATCAGCCCCAGCATTTT.

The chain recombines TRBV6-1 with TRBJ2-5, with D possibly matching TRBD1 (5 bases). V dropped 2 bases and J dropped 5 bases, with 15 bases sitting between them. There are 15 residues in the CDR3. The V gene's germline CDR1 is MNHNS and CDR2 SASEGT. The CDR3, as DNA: TGTGCCAGCAGTGAACTGTACAGGCTGGGGGAGACCCAGTACTTC. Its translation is CASSELYRLGETQYF.

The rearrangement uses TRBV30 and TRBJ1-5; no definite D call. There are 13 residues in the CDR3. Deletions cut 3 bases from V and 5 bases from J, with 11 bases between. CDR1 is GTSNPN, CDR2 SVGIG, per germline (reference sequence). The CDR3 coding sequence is TGTGCCTGGAGCTCAACAGAAGATCAGCCCCAGCATTTT. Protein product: CAWSSTEDQPQHF.

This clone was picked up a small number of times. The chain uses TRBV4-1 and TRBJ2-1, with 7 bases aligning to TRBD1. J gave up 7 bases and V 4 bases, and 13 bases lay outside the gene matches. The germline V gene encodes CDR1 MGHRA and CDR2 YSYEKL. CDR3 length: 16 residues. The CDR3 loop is CASSPPGVGGGNEQFF. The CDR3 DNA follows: TGCGCCAGCAGCCCCCCTGGAGTAGGGGGCGGGAATGAGCAGTTCTTC.

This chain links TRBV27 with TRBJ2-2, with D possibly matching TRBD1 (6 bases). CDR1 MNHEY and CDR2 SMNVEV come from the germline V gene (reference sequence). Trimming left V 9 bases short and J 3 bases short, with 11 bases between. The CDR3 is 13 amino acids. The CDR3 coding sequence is TGTGCCAGTACTACAGGGTACACCGGGGAGCTGTTTTTT. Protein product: CASTTGYTGELFF.

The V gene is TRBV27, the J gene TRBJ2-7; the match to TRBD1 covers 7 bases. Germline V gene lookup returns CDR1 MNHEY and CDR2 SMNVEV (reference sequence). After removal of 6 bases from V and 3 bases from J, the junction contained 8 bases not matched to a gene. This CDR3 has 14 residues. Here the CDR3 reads CASRARGRSYEQYF. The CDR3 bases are TGTGCCAGCAGGGCGAGGGGGCGCAGCTACGAGCAGTACTTC.

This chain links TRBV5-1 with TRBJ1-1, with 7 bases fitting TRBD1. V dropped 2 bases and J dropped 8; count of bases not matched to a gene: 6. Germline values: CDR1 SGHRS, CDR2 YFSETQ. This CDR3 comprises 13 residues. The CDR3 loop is CASSFRTGREAFF. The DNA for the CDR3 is TGCGCCAGCAGCTTCAGGACAGGAAGAGAAGCTTTCTTT.

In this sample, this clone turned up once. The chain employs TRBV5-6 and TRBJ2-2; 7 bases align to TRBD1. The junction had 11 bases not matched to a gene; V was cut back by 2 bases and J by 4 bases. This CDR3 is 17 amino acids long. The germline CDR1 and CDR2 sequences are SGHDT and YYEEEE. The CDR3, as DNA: TGTGCCAGCAGCTTTTGGGGTCGACAGGGCCGCACCGGGGAGCTGTTTTTT. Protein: CASSFWGRQGRTGELFF.

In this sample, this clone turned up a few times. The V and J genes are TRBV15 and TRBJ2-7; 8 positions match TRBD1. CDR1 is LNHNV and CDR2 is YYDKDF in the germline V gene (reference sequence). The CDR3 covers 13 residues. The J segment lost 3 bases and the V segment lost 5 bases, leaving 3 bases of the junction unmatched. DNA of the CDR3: TGTGCCACCAGCTCCGACAGGGGCTACGAGCAGTACTTC. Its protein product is CATSSDRGYEQYF.

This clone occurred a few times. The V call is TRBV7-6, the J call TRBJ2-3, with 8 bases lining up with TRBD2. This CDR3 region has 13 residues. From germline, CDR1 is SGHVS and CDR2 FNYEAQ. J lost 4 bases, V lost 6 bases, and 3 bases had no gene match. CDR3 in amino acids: CASRAAGADTQYF. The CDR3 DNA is TGTGCCAGCAGGGCAGCGGGGGCAGATACGCAGTATTTT. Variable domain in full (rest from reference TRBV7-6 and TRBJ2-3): GAGVSQSPRYKVTKRGQDVALRCDPISGHVSLYWYRQALGQGPEFLTYFNYEAQQDKSGLPNDRFSAERPEGSISTLTIQRTEQRDSAMYRCASRAAGADTQYFGPGTRLTVL.

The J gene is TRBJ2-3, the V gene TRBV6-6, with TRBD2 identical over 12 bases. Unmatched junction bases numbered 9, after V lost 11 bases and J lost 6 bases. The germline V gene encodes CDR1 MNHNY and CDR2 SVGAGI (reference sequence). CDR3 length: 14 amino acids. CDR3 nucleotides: TGTGCCGGCCGCCTAGCGGGAGGGCTCGATACGCAGTATTTT. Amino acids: CAGRLAGGLDTQYF.

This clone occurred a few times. The CDR3 reads CASSFSNEQFF. The CDR3 nucleotides read TGTGCCAGCAGCTTTAGTAATGAGCAGTTCTTC. The chain couples TRBV7-9 to TRBJ2-1, with D hard to call. CDR1 is SEHNR, CDR2 FQNEAQ, per germline (reference sequence). The CDR3 contains 11 residues. V shed 3 bases and J shed 7 bases, with 4 bases lying between them.

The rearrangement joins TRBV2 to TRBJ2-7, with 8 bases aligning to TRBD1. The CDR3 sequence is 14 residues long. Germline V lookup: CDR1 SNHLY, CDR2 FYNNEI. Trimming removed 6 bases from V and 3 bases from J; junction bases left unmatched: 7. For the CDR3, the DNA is TGTGCCAGCAGCCACCGACAGGGGATCTACGAGCAGTACTTC. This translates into CASSHRQGIYEQYF. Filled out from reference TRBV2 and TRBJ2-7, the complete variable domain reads EPEVTQTPSHQVTQMGQEVILRCVPISNHLYFYWYRQILGQKVEFLVSFYNNEISEKSEIFDDQFSVERPDGSNFTLKIRSTKLEDSAMYFCASSHRQGIYEQYFGPGTRLTVT.

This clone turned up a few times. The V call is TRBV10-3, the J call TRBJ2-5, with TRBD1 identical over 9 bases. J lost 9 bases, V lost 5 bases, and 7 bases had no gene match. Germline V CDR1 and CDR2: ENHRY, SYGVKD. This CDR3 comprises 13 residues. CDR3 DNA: TGTGCCATCAGTCCGGGACAGGGAGTCCCCCAGTACTTC. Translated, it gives CAISPGQGVPQYF.

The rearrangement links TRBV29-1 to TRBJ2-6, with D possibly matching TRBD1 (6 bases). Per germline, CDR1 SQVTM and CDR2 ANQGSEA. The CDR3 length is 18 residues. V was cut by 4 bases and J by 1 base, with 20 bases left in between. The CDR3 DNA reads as TGCAGCGTTGCGTTTTTTCAGGGGACAACGTCTGGGGCCAACGTCCTGACTTTC. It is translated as CSVAFFQGTTSGANVLTF.

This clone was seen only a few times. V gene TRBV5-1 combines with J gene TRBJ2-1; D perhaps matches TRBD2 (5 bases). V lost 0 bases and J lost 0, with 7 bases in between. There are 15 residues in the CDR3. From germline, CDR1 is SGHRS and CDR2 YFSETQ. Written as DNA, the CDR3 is TGCGCCAGCAGCTTGGAAGGGAGCTCCTACAATGAGCAGTTCTTC. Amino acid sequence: CASSLEGSSYNEQFF.

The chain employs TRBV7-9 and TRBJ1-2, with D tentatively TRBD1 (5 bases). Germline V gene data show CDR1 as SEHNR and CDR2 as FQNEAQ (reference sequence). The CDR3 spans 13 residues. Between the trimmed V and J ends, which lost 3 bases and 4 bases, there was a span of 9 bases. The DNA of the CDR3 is TGTGCCAGCAGCTTCAGACAGCGCTATGGCTACACCTTC. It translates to CASSFRQRYGYTF.

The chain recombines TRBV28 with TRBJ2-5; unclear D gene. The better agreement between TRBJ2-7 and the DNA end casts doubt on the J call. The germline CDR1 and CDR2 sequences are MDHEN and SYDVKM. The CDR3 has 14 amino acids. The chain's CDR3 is CASSLGQKFHEQYF. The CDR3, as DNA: TGTGCCAGCAGTTTAGGGCAGAAGTTCCACGAGCAGTACTTC.

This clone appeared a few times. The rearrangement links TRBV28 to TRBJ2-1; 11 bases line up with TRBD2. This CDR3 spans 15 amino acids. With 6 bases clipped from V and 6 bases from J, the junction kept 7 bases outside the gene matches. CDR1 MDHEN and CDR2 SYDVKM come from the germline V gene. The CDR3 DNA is TGTGCCAGCAGCTATAGCGGGAGGGCCCTCAATGAGCAGTTCTTC. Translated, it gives CASSYSGRALNEQFF.

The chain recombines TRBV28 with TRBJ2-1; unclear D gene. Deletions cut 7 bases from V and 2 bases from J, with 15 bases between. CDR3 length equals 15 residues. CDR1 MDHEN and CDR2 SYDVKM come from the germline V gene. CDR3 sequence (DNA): TGTGCCAGCACCCCGGTGAGGCCAACCTACAATGAGCAGTTCTTC. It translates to CASTPVRPTYNEQFF.

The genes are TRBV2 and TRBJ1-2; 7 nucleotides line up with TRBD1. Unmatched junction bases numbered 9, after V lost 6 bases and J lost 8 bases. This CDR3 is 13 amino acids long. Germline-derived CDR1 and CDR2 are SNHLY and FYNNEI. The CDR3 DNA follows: TGTGCCAGCAGCACCACAGGGGCGCGGGGCTACACCTTC. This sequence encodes CASSTTGARGYTF.

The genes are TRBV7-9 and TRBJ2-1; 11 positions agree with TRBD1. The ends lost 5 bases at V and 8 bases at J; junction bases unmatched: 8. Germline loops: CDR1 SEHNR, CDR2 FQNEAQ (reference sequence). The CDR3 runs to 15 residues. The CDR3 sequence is CASSQGQGAWDEQFF. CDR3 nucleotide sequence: TGTGCCAGCAGCCAAGGACAGGGGGCATGGGATGAGCAGTTCTTC.

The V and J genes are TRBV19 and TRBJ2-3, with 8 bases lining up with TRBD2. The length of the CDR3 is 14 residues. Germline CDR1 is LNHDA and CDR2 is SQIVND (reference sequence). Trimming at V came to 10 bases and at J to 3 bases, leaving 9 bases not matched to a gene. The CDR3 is CATNPVAGTDTQYF. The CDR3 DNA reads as TGTGCCACTAACCCGGTAGCGGGAACAGATACGCAGTATTTT.

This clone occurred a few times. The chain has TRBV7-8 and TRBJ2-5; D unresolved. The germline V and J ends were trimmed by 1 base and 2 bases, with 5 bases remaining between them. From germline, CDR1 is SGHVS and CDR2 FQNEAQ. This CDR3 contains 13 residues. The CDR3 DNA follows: TGTGCCAGCAGCTTAGGTATACAAGAGACCCAGTACTTC. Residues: CASSLGIQETQYF. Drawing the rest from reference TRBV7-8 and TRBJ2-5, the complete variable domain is GAGVSQSPRYKVAKRGQDVALRCDPISGHVSLFWYQQALGQGPEFLTYFQNEAQLDKSGLPSDRFFAERPEGSVSTLKIQRTQQEDSAVYLCASSLGIQETQYFGPGTRLLVL.

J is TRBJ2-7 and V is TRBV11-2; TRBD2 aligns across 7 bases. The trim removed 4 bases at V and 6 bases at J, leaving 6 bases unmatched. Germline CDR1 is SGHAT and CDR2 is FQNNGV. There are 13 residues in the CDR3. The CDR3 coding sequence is TGTGCCAGCAGCTGGGAGCGGGAAGGCGAGCAGTACTTC. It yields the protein CASSWEREGEQYF.

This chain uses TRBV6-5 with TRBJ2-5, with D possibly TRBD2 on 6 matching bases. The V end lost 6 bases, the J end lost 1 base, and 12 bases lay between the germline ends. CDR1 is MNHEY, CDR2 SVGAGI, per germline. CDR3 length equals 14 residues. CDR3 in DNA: TGTGCCAGCAGATCTAGCGAGCGCCAAGAGACCCAGTACTTC. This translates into CASRSSERQETQYF.

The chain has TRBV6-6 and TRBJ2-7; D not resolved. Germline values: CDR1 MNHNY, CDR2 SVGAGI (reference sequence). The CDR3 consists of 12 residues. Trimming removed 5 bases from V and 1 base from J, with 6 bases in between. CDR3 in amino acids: CASSAASYEQYF. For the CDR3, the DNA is TGTGCCAGCAGTGCAGCGTCCTACGAGCAGTACTTC.